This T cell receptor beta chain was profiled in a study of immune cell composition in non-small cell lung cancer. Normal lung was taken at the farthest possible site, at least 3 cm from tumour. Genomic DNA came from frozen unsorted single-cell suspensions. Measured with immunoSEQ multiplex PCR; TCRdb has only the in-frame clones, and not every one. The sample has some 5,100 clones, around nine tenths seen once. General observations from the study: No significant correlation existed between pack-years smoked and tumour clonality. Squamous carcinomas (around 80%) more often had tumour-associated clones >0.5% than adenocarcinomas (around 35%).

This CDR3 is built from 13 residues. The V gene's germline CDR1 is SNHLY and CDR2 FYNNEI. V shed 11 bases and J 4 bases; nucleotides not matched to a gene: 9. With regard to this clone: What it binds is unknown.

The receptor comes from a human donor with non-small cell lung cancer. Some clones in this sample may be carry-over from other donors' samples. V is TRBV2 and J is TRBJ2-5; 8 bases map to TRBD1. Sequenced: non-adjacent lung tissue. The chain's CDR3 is CAGADRARETQYF. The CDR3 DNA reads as TGTGCCGGAGCGGACAGGGCGCGAGAGACCCAGTACTTC.